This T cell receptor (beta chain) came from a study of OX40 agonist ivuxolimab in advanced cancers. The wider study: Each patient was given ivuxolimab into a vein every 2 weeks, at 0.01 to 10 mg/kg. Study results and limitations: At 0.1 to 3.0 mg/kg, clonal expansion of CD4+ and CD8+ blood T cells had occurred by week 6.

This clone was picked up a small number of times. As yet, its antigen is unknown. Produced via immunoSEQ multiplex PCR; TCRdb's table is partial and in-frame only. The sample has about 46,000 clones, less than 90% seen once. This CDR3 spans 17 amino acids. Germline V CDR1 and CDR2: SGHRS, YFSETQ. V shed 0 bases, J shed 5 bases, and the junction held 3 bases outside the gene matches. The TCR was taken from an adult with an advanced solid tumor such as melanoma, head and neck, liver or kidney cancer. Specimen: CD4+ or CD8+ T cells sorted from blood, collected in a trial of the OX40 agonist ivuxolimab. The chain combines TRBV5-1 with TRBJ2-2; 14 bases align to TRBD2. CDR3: CASSLVRTSGGTGELFF. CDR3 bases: TGCGCCAGCAGCTTGGTCCGGACTAGCGGGGGGACCGGGGAGCTGTTTTTT. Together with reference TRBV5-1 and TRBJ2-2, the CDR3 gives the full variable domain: KAGVTQTPRYLIKTRGQQVTLSCSPISGHRSVSWYQQTPGQGLQFLFEYFSETQRNKGNFPGRFSGRQFSNSRSEMNVSTLELGDSALYLCASSLVRTSGGTGELFFGEGSRLTVL.